This TCR beta chain appears in the sequencing data of a study of cytomegalovirus exposure and HLA in healthy donors. The primer mix had 60 Vbeta and 13 Jbeta primers. TCRdb's table, derived via immunoSEQ multiplex PCR, lists solely in-frame clones and lacks some. Among roughly 250,000 clones, about 83% were seen once, and the ten largest hold 1.5% to 2.5%. The sequenced sample consisted of PBMCs. The receptor comes from a woman in her thirties or forties in good health and CMV-seropositive.

The CDR3 protein is CASSPYSYNEQFF. DNA of the CDR3: TGTGCCAGCAGCCCCTATTCCTACAATGAGCAGTTCTTC. The chain couples TRBV7-2 to TRBJ2-1, with no clear D. The germline V and J ends were trimmed by 5 bases and 1 base, with 6 bases remaining between them. The germline V gene encodes CDR1 SGHTA and CDR2 FQGNSA. This CDR3 comprises 13 residues.